This T cell receptor beta chain was identified in a study of blood T cell repertoires in COVID-19. The V gene's germline CDR1 is SNHLY and CDR2 FYNNEI. Trimming shortened V by 6 bases and J by 5 bases, and 13 bases separated the two germline ends. The CDR3 has 13 amino acids. The method was immunoSEQ multiplex PCR; TCRdb's version includes in-frame clones alone and lacks a portion of them. The table has under 25,000 clones, around 90% seen once. Sequences were obtained from peripheral blood. The chain carries TRBV2 and TRBJ1-2; no reliable D call. The receptor was isolated from a human donor with active COVID-19. The donor label of this sample is uncertain. CDR3 nucleotides: TGTGCCAGCAGATTGCTGACAAATTATGGCTACACCTTC. Its protein is CASRLLTNYGYTF.